A single sample is the source of the 25 T cell receptor beta chains below, sequenced in a study of OX40 agonist ivuxolimab in advanced cancers. Clones were read by immunoSEQ multiplex PCR, and TCRdb kept only the in-frame ones, dropping some. The data contain roughly 110,000 clones, 90% of them singletons. The sequences come from CD4+ or CD8+ T cells sorted from blood, collected in a trial of the OX40 agonist ivuxolimab. The receptors were sampled from an adult with an advanced solid tumor such as melanoma, head and neck, liver or kidney cancer.

Only one count was recorded for this clone. The chain is built from TRBV7-2 and TRBJ2-4, with D perhaps assigned TRBD1 or TRBD2 (5 bases each). Germline V lookup: CDR1 SGHTA, CDR2 FQGNSA. V was cut by 3 bases and J by 3 bases, with 21 bases left in between. The length of the CDR3 is 18 residues. The CDR3 nucleotides read TGTGCCAGCAGCTTTAATCCCTTGGCAGGGACGGGCAAAAACATTCAGTACTTC. Translating gives CASSFNPLAGTGKNIQYF. The entire variable domain, with the rest obtained from reference TRBV7-2 and TRBJ2-4, is as follows: GAGVSQSPSNKVTEKGKDVELRCDPISGHTALYWYRQSLGQGLEFLIYFQGNSAPDKSGLPSDRFSAERTGGSVSTLTIQRTQQEDSAVYLCASSFNPLAGTGKNIQYFGAGTRLSVL.

The chain couples TRBV4-3 to TRBJ2-7, with D unresolved. Germline CDR1 LGHNA, CDR2 YSLEER. The CDR3 has 14 amino acids. The V and J ends lost 2 bases and 3 bases respectively, with 11 bases between them. CDR3 sequence (DNA): TGCGCCAGCAGCCAATCCCGACTGAGCTACGAGCAGTACTTC. Its translation is CASSQSRLSYEQYF.

Only one count was recorded for this clone. This chain joins TRBV28 and TRBJ2-2; maybe TRBD2 (6 bases). The CDR3 contains 14 residues. Germline assignment: CDR1 MDHEN and CDR2 SYDVKM. V shed 6 bases and J shed 1 base, with 9 bases lying between them. The CDR3 spells CASSSGGNTGELFF. The CDR3 nucleotides read TGTGCCAGCAGCTCCGGGGGGAACACCGGGGAGCTGTTTTTT.

The V and J genes are TRBV13 and TRBJ2-7, with 10 bases identical to TRBD2. The CDR3 spans 15 residues. J lost 7 bases, V lost 2 bases, and 8 bases had no gene match. Germline CDR1 reads PRHDT; CDR2 reads FYEKMQ (reference sequence). The CDR3 sequence: CASSLLAGAHTEQYF. The CDR3 nucleotides read TGTGCCAGCAGCTTACTAGCGGGGGCCCATACAGAGCAGTACTTC.

The CDR3 region is CAISGGEVGNEKLFF. The CDR3 nucleotides are TGTGCCATCAGTGGGGGGGAGGTCGGTAATGAAAAACTGTTTTTT. The chain links TRBV10-3 to TRBJ1-4; a possible D gene is TRBD1 (5 bases). The CDR3 extends over 15 amino acids. With 4 bases removed from V and 4 bases from J, the gap between germline ends came to 13 bases. The germline V gene encodes CDR1 ENHRY and CDR2 SYGVKD.

The rearrangement joins TRBV19 to TRBJ2-1, with TRBD2 as a possible D gene (7 bases). The V end lost 8 bases, the J end lost 7 bases, and 18 bases lay between the germline ends. CDR3 length equals 14 residues. Germline assignment: CDR1 LNHDA and CDR2 SQIVND (reference sequence). CDR3 residues: CASRFAGATNEQFF. The CDR3 region has the DNA TGTGCCAGTCGATTCGCGGGGGCAACAAATGAGCAGTTCTTC.

V usage is TRBV7-9 and J usage is TRBJ2-2; D may be TRBD1 (5 bases). The length of the CDR3 is 14 residues. Germline V gene data show CDR1 as SEHNR and CDR2 as FQNEAQ (reference sequence). Trimming removed 0 bases at V and 4 bases at J, with 6 bases between. The DNA of the CDR3 is TGTGCCAGCAGCTTAGCAGGGGTCACCGGGGAGCTGTTTTTT. This encodes CASSLAGVTGELFF.

The chain is built from TRBV9 and TRBJ2-5; either TRBD1 or TRBD2 may fit D (5 bases each). Germline-derived CDR1 and CDR2 are SGDLS and YYNGEE. Trimming shortened V by 0 bases and J by 2 bases, and 11 bases separated the two germline ends. This CDR3 contains 15 residues. CDR3 residues: CASSVGAGTQETQYF. CDR3 sequence (DNA): TGTGCCAGCAGCGTAGGGGCAGGGACGCAAGAGACCCAGTACTTC.

This clone was counted a single time. This sequence joins TRBV28 and TRBJ2-7, with TRBD1 matching 8 bases. Germline CDR1 is MDHEN and CDR2 is SYDVKM. Trimming removed 8 bases from V and 0 bases from J; junction bases left unmatched: 12. The CDR3 runs 16 residues. CDR3 nucleotides: TGTGCCAGCCTCGGATTGACAGGGGTGAGCTCCTACGAGCAGTACTTC. This translates into CASLGLTGVSSYEQYF.

This clone appeared a single time. The chain is built from TRBV19 and TRBJ1-2; D uncertain. Germline loops: CDR1 LNHDA, CDR2 SQIVND (reference sequence). The CDR3 loop spans 12 amino acids. V was trimmed by 7 bases and J by 3 bases, leaving 9 bases between them. The CDR3 coding sequence is TGTGCCAGTAAGGCAGCGGACTATGGCTACACCTTC. It specifies CASKAADYGYTF.

The chain has TRBV6-6 and TRBJ2-7; no clear D. The germline V gene has CDR1 MNHNY and CDR2 SVGAGI (reference sequence). V lost 7 bases and J 2 bases, leaving 9 bases between the germline ends. The CDR3 totals 12 residues. CDR3 DNA sequence: TGTGCCAGCAACCAGGCCCCCTACGAGCAGTACTTC. This encodes CASNQAPYEQYF.

The V call is TRBV11-2, the J call TRBJ2-3, with no clear D. V was pared by 5 bases and J by 2 bases, with 5 bases between. The CDR3 runs 12 residues. Looked up from germline, CDR1 is SGHAT and CDR2 is FQNNGV. The CDR3 sequence is CASSTFTDTQYF. CDR3 DNA sequence: TGTGCCAGCAGCACCTTCACAGATACGCAGTATTTT.

The gene calls are TRBV4-3 and TRBJ1-1; D not certain. In germline, CDR1 is LGHNA, CDR2 YSLEER. Trimming took 2 bases from V and 2 from J, leaving 9 bases between them. The CDR3 loop spans 14 amino acids. CDR3 residues: CASSQPDLNTEAFF. CDR3 in DNA: TGCGCCAGCAGCCAACCGGATCTCAACACTGAAGCTTTCTTT.

The gene calls are TRBV2 and TRBJ2-2; D may be TRBD1 or TRBD2 (5 bases each). The V and J ends lost 8 bases and 5 bases respectively, with 18 bases between them. Germline loops: CDR1 SNHLY, CDR2 FYNNEI. The CDR3 runs 15 residues. For the CDR3, the DNA is TGTGCCAGCGTAAGGGGAGCAACGAGTACCGGGGAGCTGTTTTTT. Translated: CASVRGATSTGELFF.

This clone came up once. The chain couples TRBV7-6 to TRBJ2-3; TRBD1 might be the D (5 bases). The germline CDR1 and CDR2 sequences are SGHVS and FNYEAQ. This CDR3 has 16 residues. Between the trimmed V and J ends, which lost 1 base and 0 bases, there was a span of 11 bases. The CDR3 is CASSLGGPSSTDTQYF. CDR3 nucleotide sequence: TGTGCCAGCAGCTTAGGGGGCCCGTCTAGCACAGATACGCAGTATTTT.

The chain employs TRBV27 and TRBJ1-1; D gene unclear. This CDR3 has 15 residues. Germline CDR1 is MNHEY and CDR2 is SMNVEV (reference sequence). V was shortened by 1 base and J by 1 base, with 10 bases between the two germline ends. The CDR3 here is CASSLLAPGNTEAFF. The CDR3 DNA follows: TGTGCCAGCAGTTTATTAGCCCCAGGGAACACTGAAGCTTTCTTT.

The chain employs TRBV5-1 and TRBJ2-3; perhaps D is TRBD1 or TRBD2 (5 bases each). With 3 bases removed from V and 0 bases from J, the gap between germline ends came to 11 bases. Per the germline V gene, CDR1 is SGHRS and CDR2 is YFSETQ. This CDR3 comprises 15 residues. Here the CDR3 DNA reads TGCGCCAGCAGCTGGGGACCCCCTAGCACAGATACGCAGTATTTT. It codes for CASSWGPPSTDTQYF.

This chain joins TRBV30 and TRBJ1-2; D is possibly TRBD1 (5 bases). Germline V gene lookup returns CDR1 GTSNPN and CDR2 SVGIG (reference sequence). The V gene lost 3 bases and the J gene lost 5 bases, with 13 bases spanning the gap. The CDR3 has 13 residues. CDR3 in DNA: TGTGCCTGGAGCCCCGGGACCGAGTATGGCTACACCTTC. Translation: CAWSPGTEYGYTF.

The chain couples TRBV6-1 to TRBJ2-1, with TRBD2 as a possible D gene (6 bases). Germline lookup yields CDR1 MNHNS and CDR2 SASEGT. This CDR3 comprises 13 residues. V lost 6 bases, J lost 8 bases, and 14 bases lay in between. The CDR3 reads CASREGRWDEQFF. CDR3 bases: TGTGCCAGCAGGGAGGGACGGTGGGATGAGCAGTTCTTC.

The chain couples TRBV4-1 to TRBJ1-6, with TRBD1 matching over 9 bases. The CDR3 sequence is 15 residues long. Germline assignment: CDR1 MGHRA and CDR2 YSYEKL. V trimming: 3 bases; J trimming: 8 bases; junction bases outside the gene matches: 5. CDR3 residues: CASSHPGQGDSPLHF. CDR3 DNA sequence: TGCGCCAGCAGCCATCCGGGACAGGGAGATTCACCCCTCCACTTT.

This clone was detected only once. The genes are TRBV5-1 and TRBJ1-6, with TRBD1 matching over 10 bases. Germline V CDR1 and CDR2: SGHRS, YFSETQ. The CDR3 is made up of 14 amino acids. The ends lost 2 bases at V and 10 bases at J; junction bases unmatched: 3. Written as DNA, the CDR3 is TGCGCCAGCAGCTTCGGACAGGGGGGGTCACCCCTCCACTTT. This encodes CASSFGQGGSPLHF.

The chain combines TRBV7-3 with TRBJ2-7; TRBD1 aligns across 7 bases. The V and J ends lost 5 bases and 0 bases, in that order; junction bases with no gene match: 7. The CDR3 is 15 amino acids. Germline V gene sequence: CDR1 SGHTA, CDR2 FQGTGA. This CDR3 is CASSTSGQLSYEQYF. The CDR3 nucleotides are TGTGCCAGCAGCACATCGGGACAGCTCTCCTACGAGCAGTACTTC.

The genes are TRBV5-6 and TRBJ1-1, with 8 bases aligning to TRBD1. The junction had 7 bases not matched to a gene; V was cut back by 4 bases and J by 5 bases. Germline loops: CDR1 SGHDT, CDR2 YYEEEE. The CDR3 has 14 residues. The CDR3 here is CASSAGGWSTEAFF. The CDR3 nucleotides are TGTGCCAGCAGCGCAGGGGGCTGGTCGACTGAAGCTTTCTTT.

The chain joins TRBV5-1 to TRBJ2-7, with 7 bases lining up with TRBD1. V shed 4 bases, J shed 4 bases, and the junction held 11 bases outside the gene matches. CDR3 length: 15 residues. CDR1 and CDR2 from the germline V gene are SGHRS and YFSETQ. The CDR3 region is CASSIQQGRGYEQYF. The DNA for the CDR3 is TGCGCCAGCAGCATCCAACAGGGGAGAGGGTACGAGCAGTACTTC.

This clone has just one count. CDR3 residues: CASSYSRGSGELFF. In DNA, the CDR3 is TGTGCCAGCAGTTACTCACGGGGGTCCGGGGAGCTGTTTTTT. This chain connects TRBV6-5 to TRBJ2-2; maybe TRBD2 (6 bases). This CDR3 is 14 amino acids long. In germline, CDR1 is MNHEY, CDR2 SVGAGI. V lost 0 bases and J 6 bases, leaving 8 bases between the germline ends.